Included here is one T cell receptor beta chain sequence, with context. Its antigen remains unidentified. The authors reverse transcribed all of the isolated RNA, so sequencing captured expressed TCRB transcripts. The repertoire was sequenced with immunoSEQ multiplex PCR; TCRdb's copy has only in-frame clones and lacks some. The table shows roughly 330,000 clones, with roughly 12% occurring only once. This specimen belongs to a study of beta chain features in type 1 diabetes. The study, taken as a whole, reports: Patients with type 1 diabetes carried fewer insertions and had more deletions at their VDJ junctions. TCRB CDR3s were moderately but significantly shorter in Type 1 diabetes patients in all four CD4+ subsets.

Germline CDR1 reads MDHEN; CDR2 reads SYDVKM. The CDR3 loop spans 12 amino acids. Trimming cost V 4 bases and J 7 bases, with 10 bases left between them. Sequenced input: naive CD4+ T cells from blood. This clonotype was obtained from a woman between 18 and 29 years old with type 1 diabetes. This chain links TRBV28 with TRBJ1-2; D unclear. In DNA, the CDR3 is TGTGCCAGCAGTTGGGTGGAGGCTGGCTACACCTTC. Its protein product is CASSWVEAGYTF.